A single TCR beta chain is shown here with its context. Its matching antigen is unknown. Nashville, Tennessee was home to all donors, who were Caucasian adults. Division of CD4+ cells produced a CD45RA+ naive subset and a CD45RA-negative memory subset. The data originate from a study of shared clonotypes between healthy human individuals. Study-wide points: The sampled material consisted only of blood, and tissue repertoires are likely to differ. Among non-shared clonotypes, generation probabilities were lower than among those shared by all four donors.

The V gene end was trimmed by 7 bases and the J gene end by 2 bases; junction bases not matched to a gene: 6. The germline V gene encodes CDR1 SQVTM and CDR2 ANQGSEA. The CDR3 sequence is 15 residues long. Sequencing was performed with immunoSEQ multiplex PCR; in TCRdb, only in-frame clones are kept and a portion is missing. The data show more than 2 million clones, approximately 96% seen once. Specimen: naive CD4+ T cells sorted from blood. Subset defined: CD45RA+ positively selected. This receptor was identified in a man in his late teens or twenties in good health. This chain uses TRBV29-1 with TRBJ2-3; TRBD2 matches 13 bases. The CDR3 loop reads CSAQGLAGLTDTQYF. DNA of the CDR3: TGCAGCGCGCAGGGACTAGCGGGACTCACAGATACGCAGTATTTT.